These 14 T cell receptor beta chains were sequenced from one sample in a study of OX40 agonist ivuxolimab in advanced cancers. Produced via immunoSEQ multiplex PCR; TCRdb's table is partial and in-frame only. This sample has about 70,000 clones, with approximately 89% found just once. Sequencing used CD4+ or CD8+ T cells sorted from blood, obtained in a trial of the OX40 agonist ivuxolimab. All receptors derive from an adult with an advanced solid tumor such as melanoma, head and neck, liver or kidney cancer.

V usage is TRBV5-1 and J usage is TRBJ2-3; D is unresolved. Germline assignment: CDR1 SGHRS and CDR2 YFSETQ. This CDR3 has 14 amino acids. V dropped 0 bases and J dropped 0 bases, with 5 bases sitting between them. This chain's CDR3 is CASSLEESTDTQYF. As DNA, the CDR3 is TGCGCCAGCAGCTTGGAGGAGAGCACAGATACGCAGTATTTT.

The J gene is TRBJ1-4, the V gene TRBV19, with 9 positions matching TRBD1. From germline, CDR1 is LNHDA and CDR2 SQIVND (reference sequence). Germline trimming cut 7 bases from V and 5 bases from J; bases unmatched to any gene: 8. This CDR3 contains 15 residues. The CDR3 DNA sequence: TGTGCCAGTACCCCCCTGACAGGGGGGAATGAAAAACTGTTTTTT. This codes for CASTPLTGGNEKLFF.

The chain employs TRBV10-3 and TRBJ2-1; TRBD2 aligns across 7 bases. Germline lookup yields CDR1 ENHRY and CDR2 SYGVKD. This CDR3 contains 14 residues. J gave up 0 bases and V 6 bases, and 2 bases lay outside the gene matches. The CDR3 nucleotides are TGTGCCATCAGCTGGACTAGCTCCTACAATGAGCAGTTCTTC. It encodes CAISWTSSYNEQFF.

The rearrangement uses TRBV29-1 and TRBJ2-7; 8 nucleotides agree with TRBD1. Germline assignment: CDR1 SQVTM and CDR2 ANQGSEA. Unmatched junction bases numbered 9, after V lost 7 bases and J lost 4 bases. This CDR3 spans 13 amino acids. CDR3 sequence (DNA): TGCAGCGCTGTCGGGACAGGATGGTACGAGCAGTACTTC. Translating it yields CSAVGTGWYEQYF.

CDR3 loop: CASSFRMDQETQYF. The DNA of the CDR3 is TGTGCCAGCAGCTTCCGAATGGACCAAGAGACCCAGTACTTC. The rearrangement uses TRBV7-9 and TRBJ2-5; D unclear. The germline V gene has CDR1 SEHNR and CDR2 FQNEAQ (reference sequence). The CDR3 sequence is 14 residues long. The V end lost 3 bases, the J end lost 0 bases, and 8 bases lay between the germline ends.

This clone was observed a single time. The chain couples TRBV5-1 to TRBJ2-5; 10 nucleotides align to TRBD1. The DNA end lines up better with TRBJ2-7; the J call may be wrong. Germline loops: CDR1 SGHRS, CDR2 YFSETQ. The CDR3 is 13 amino acids. CDR3 region: CASRPGQGYEQYF. Written as DNA, the CDR3 is TGCGCCAGCAGGCCGGGACAGGGGTACGAGCAGTACTTC.

This chain links TRBV9 with TRBJ2-5; 8 bases fit TRBD2. Trimming cost V 2 bases and J 3 bases; bases outside gene matches: 3. The CDR3 loop spans 14 amino acids. In germline, CDR1 is SGDLS, CDR2 YYNGEE. CDR3 sequence (DNA): TGTGCCAGCAGCGTCGGGGGGGCCGAAGAGACCCAGTACTTC. Translating gives CASSVGGAEETQYF. The variable domain in full, with the rest retrieved from reference TRBV9 and TRBJ2-5, is DSGVTQTPKHLITATGQRVTLRCSPRSGDLSVYWYQQSLDQGLQFLIQYYNGEERAKGNILERFSAQQFPDLHSELNLSSLELGDSALYFCASSVGGAEETQYFGPGTRLLVL.

V gene TRBV7-2 combines with J gene TRBJ1-2; D may be TRBD1 (6 bases). Trimming cost V 1 base and J 0 bases, with 12 bases left between them. This CDR3 spans 16 amino acids. The germline V gene encodes CDR1 SGHTA and CDR2 FQGNSA. In nucleotides, the CDR3 is TGTGCCAGCAGCTTAGGGCTACAGGGACCTAACTATGGCTACACCTTC. It is translated as CASSLGLQGPNYGYTF.

The rearrangement links TRBV6-4 to TRBJ1-2, with 8 positions matching TRBD1. The CDR3 spans 14 residues. With V trimmed by 8 bases and J by 2 bases, 7 bases remained unmatched. Germline CDR1 reads MRHNA; CDR2 reads SNTAGT. In DNA form, the CDR3 reads TGTGCCAGCCAACCCCGGACAGGGAACTATGGCTACACCTTC. This encodes CASQPRTGNYGYTF.

The chain links TRBV4-1 to TRBJ2-1, with D perhaps matching TRBD2 (6 bases). Trimming removed 1 base at V and 10 bases at J, with 17 bases between. The CDR3 length is 15 residues. Per the germline V gene, CDR1 is MGHRA and CDR2 is YSYEKL. DNA for the CDR3: TGCGCCAGCAGCCAAGGCGGGACCGCTACGAGGGAGCAGTTCTTC. Translation: CASSQGGTATREQFF.

The J gene is TRBJ1-5, the V gene TRBV28, with D perhaps matching TRBD1 (6 bases). CDR1 is MDHEN, CDR2 SYDVKM, per germline. V gave up 6 bases and J gave up 8 bases, with 11 bases separating them. CDR3 length: 12 amino acids. The CDR3 loop reads CASRGTGKPQHF. The DNA of the CDR3 is TGTGCCAGCAGAGGAACAGGGAAGCCCCAGCATTTT.

The genes are TRBV21-1 and TRBJ2-7. TRBV21-1 is deemed a pseudogene. The CDR3 totals 16 residues. CDR3 protein: CASSKVFSVGFCEQYF. DNA of the CDR3: TGTGCCAGCAGCAAAGTCTTTTCGGTTGGGTTTTGCGAGCAGTACTTC.

The CDR3: CASGDPGRLTDTQYF. The CDR3 DNA reads TGTGCCAGCGGGGATCCGGGTAGGCTCACAGATACGCAGTATTTT. V and J are TRBV25-1 and TRBJ2-3; D not resolved. Trimming stripped 8 bases from V and 2 bases from J, with 17 bases between. CDR3 length: 15 residues. Germline V gives CDR1 MGHDK, CDR2 SYGVNS.

The rearrangement joins TRBV5-1 to TRBJ1-4, with TRBD1 matching over 9 bases. The CDR3 extends over 19 amino acids. The V segment lost 4 bases and the J segment 1 base; nucleotides outside the gene matches: 14. Germline CDR1 is SGHRS and CDR2 is YFSETQ. The CDR3 region is CASSPVGLRQGVTNEKLFF. The CDR3 coding sequence is TGCGCCAGCAGCCCCGTGGGACTGAGACAGGGGGTAACTAATGAAAAACTGTTTTTT.